The 3 T cell receptor beta chains listed next were all sequenced from one sample in a study of cytomegalovirus exposure and HLA in healthy donors. It was with 60 Vbeta and 13 Jbeta primers that the PCR ran. Clones were read by immunoSEQ multiplex PCR, and TCRdb kept only the in-frame ones, dropping some. The sample gives around 130,000 clones, roughly 75% of which show up once; under 6% is in the top ten. The sequenced sample was PBMCs. The origin of the receptors is a man aged 25 to 45 in good health and CMV-seronegative.

The CDR3 region is CASSHNTGTNYGYTF. DNA for the CDR3: TGCGCCAGCAGCCATAATACAGGGACTAACTATGGCTACACCTTC. V gene TRBV4-1 combines with J gene TRBJ1-2, with a possible D match to TRBD1 (6 bases). The CDR3 consists of 15 residues. Germline V lookup: CDR1 MGHRA, CDR2 YSYEKL. Trimming took off 3 bases at V and 0 bases at J, with 11 bases between the two ends.

The CDR3 is CASSSGLAGGMTDTQYF. CDR3 coding DNA: TGTGCCAGCAGCTCCGGACTAGCGGGAGGTATGACAGATACGCAGTATTTT. The V and J genes are TRBV11-2 and TRBJ2-3; TRBD2 aligns across 14 bases. Germline-derived CDR1 and CDR2 are SGHAT and FQNNGV. Unmatched junction bases numbered 6, after V lost 4 bases and J lost 3 bases. This CDR3 spans 17 amino acids.

This clone appeared a few times. This rearrangement joins TRBV10-1 to TRBJ1-6; 7 nucleotides line up with TRBD1. The CDR3 has 14 amino acids. V was pared by 6 bases and J by 7 bases, with 6 bases of the junction left unmatched. CDR1 WNHNN and CDR2 SYGVQD come from the germline V gene (reference sequence). CDR3 in amino acids: CASSAGTENSPLHF. CDR3 bases: TGCGCCAGCAGCGCCGGGACAGAGAATTCACCCCTCCACTTT.